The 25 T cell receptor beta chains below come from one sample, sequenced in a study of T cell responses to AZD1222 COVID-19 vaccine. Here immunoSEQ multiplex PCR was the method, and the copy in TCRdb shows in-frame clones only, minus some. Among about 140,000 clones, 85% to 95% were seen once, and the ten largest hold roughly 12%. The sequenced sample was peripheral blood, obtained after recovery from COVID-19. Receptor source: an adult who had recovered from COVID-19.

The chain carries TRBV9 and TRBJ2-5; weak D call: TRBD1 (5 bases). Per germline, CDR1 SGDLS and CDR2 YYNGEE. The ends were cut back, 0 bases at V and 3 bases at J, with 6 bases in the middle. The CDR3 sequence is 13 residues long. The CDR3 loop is CASSVEGEETQYF. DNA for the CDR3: TGTGCCAGCAGCGTAGAAGGGGAAGAGACCCAGTACTTC.

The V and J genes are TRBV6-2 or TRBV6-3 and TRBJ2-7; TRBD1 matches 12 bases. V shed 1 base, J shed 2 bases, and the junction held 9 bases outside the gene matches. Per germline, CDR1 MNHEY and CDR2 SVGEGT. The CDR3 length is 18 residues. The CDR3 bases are TGTGCCAGCAGTTACTTGCTTACCGGGACAGGGGGCCCCTACGAGCAGTACTTC. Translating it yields CASSYLLTGTGGPYEQYF.

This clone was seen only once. The CDR3 coding sequence is TGTGCCAGCAGCTTAGGGAAAGGGTGGAGAGGGACAGGTGCAAACTATGGCTACACCTTC. It is translated as CASSLGKGWRGTGANYGYTF. The chain combines TRBV7-6 with TRBJ1-2, with 8 bases matching TRBD1. There are 20 residues in the CDR3. V dropped 1 base and J dropped 2; count of bases not matched to a gene: 18. The V gene's germline CDR1 is SGHVS and CDR2 FNYEAQ.

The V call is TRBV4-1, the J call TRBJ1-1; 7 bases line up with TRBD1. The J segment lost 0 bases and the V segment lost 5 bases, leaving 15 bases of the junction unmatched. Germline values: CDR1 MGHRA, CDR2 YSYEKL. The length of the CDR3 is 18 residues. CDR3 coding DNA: TGCGCCAGCAGCTCGCGATTTGGACAGGCGATCATGAACACTGAAGCTTTCTTT. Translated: CASSSRFGQAIMNTEAFF.

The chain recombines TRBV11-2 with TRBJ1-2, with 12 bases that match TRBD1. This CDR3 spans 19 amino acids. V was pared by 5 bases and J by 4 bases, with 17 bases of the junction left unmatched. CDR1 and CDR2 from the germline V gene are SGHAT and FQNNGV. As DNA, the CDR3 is TGTGCCAGCAGCCCGACCCGGGGACAGGGGGCGACCCTCCGCTATGGCTACACCTTC. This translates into CASSPTRGQGATLRYGYTF.

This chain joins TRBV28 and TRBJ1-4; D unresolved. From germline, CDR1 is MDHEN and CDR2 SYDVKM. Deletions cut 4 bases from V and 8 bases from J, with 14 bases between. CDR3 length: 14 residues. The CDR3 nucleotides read TGTGCCAGCAGTTCAACATGGGTTCAGGAAAAACTGTTTTTT. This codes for CASSSTWVQEKLFF.

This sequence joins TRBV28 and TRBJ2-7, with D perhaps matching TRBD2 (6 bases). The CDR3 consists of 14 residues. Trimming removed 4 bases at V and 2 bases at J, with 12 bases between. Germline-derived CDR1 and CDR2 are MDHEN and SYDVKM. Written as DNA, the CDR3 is TGTGCCAGCAGTTCGCGGACTACTACCTACGAGCAGTACTTC. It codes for CASSSRTTTYEQYF.

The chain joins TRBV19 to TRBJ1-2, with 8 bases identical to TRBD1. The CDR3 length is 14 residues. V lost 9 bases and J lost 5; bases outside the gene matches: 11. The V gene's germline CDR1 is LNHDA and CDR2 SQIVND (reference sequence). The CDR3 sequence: CASTQGASVYGYTF. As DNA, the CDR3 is TGTGCCAGCACCCAGGGGGCGAGTGTGTATGGCTACACCTTC.

The CDR3 here is CAISEMSGGDTDTQYF. As DNA, the CDR3 is TGTGCCATCAGTGAGATGAGTGGGGGAGACACAGATACGCAGTATTTT. This rearrangement joins TRBV10-3 to TRBJ2-3, with D perhaps matching TRBD1 or TRBD2 (5 bases each). Germline V gives CDR1 ENHRY, CDR2 SYGVKD. This CDR3 is built from 16 residues. Trimming cost V 2 bases and J 2 bases, with 14 bases left between them.

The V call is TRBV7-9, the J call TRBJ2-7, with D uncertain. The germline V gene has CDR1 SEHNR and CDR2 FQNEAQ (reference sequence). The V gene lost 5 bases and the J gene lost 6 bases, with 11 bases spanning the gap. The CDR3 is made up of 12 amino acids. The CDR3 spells CASSLEIGEQYF. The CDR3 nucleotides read TGTGCCAGCAGCCTCGAGATCGGCGAGCAGTACTTC.

CDR3 nucleotide sequence: TGTGCCAGTAGTCCCACGGGAAACTCTGGAAACACCATATATTTT. This codes for CASSPTGNSGNTIYF. The chain has TRBV19 and TRBJ1-3; D uncertain. Germline loops: CDR1 LNHDA, CDR2 SQIVND (reference sequence). The V end was cut by 5 bases, the J end by 0 bases, with 11 bases between. The CDR3 has 15 amino acids.

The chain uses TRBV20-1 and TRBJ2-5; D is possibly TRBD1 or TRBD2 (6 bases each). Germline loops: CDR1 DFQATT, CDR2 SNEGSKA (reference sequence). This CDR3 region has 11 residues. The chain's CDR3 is CRGGHQETQYF. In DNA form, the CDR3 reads TGCAGAGGGGGGCACCAAGAGACCCAGTACTTC.

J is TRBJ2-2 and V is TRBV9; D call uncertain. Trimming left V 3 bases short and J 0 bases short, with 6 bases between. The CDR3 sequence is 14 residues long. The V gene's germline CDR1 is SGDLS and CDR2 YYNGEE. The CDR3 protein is CASSALANTGELFF. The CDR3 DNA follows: TGTGCCAGCAGCGCCCTAGCGAACACCGGGGAGCTGTTTTTT. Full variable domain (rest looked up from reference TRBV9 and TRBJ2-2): DSGVTQTPKHLITATGQRVTLRCSPRSGDLSVYWYQQSLDQGLQFLIQYYNGEERAKGNILERFSAQQFPDLHSELNLSSLELGDSALYFCASSALANTGELFFGEGSRLTVL.

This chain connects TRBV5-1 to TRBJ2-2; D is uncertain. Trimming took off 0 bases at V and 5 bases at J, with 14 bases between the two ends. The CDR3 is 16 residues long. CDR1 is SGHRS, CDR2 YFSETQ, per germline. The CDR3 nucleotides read TGCGCCAGCAGCTTGGCCGCTTCACCTTTAACCGGGGAGCTGTTTTTT. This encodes CASSLAASPLTGELFF.

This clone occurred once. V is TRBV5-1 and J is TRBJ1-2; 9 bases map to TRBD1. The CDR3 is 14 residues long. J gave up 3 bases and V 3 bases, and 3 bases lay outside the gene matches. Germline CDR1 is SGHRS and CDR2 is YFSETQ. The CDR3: CASSSRTGDYGYTF. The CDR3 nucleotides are TGCGCCAGCAGCTCGAGGACAGGGGACTATGGCTACACCTTC.

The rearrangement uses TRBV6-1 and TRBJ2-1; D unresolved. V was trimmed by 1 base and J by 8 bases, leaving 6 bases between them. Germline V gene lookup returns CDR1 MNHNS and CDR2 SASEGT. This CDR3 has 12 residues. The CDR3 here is CASSEEWYEQFF. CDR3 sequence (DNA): TGTGCCAGCAGTGAAGAATGGTATGAGCAGTTCTTC.

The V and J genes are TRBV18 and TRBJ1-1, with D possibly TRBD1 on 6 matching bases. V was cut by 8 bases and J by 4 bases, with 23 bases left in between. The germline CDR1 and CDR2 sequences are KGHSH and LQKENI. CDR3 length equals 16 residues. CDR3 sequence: CASGPDLTGTVTEAFF. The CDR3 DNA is TGTGCCAGCGGGCCTGACTTAACAGGGACGGTCACTGAAGCTTTCTTT.

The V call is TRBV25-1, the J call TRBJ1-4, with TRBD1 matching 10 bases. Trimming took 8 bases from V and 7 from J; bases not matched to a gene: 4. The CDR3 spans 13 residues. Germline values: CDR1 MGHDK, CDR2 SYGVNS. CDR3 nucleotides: TGTGCCAGCCGGGACAGGGGCTTTGAAAAACTGTTTTTT. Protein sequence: CASRDRGFEKLFF.

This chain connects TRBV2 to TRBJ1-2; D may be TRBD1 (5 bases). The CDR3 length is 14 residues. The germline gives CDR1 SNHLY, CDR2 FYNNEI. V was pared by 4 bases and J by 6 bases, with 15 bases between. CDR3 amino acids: CASSGGAATNGYTF. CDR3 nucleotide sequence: TGTGCCAGCAGTGGAGGGGCAGCAACTAATGGCTACACCTTC.

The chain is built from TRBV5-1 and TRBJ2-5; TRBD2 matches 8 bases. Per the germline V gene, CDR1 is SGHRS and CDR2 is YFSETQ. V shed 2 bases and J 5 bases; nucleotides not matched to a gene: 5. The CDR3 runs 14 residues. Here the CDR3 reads CASSFREGPETQYF. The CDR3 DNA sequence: TGCGCCAGCAGCTTCCGGGAGGGACCGGAGACCCAGTACTTC.

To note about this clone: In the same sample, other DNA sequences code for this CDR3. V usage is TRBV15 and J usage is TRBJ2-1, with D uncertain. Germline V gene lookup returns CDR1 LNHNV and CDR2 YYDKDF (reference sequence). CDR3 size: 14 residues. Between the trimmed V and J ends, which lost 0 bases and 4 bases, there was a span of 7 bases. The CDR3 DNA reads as TGTGCCACCAGCAGAGATTCCTTATACAATGAGCAGTTCTTC. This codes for CATSRDSLYNEQFF.

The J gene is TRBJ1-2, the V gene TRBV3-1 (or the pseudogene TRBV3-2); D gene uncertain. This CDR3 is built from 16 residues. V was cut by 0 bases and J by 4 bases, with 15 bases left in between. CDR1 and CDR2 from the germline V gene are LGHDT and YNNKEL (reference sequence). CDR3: CASSQDLVGRSYGYTF. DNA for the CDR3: TGTGCCAGCAGCCAAGATCTTGTCGGACGGAGCTATGGCTACACCTTC.

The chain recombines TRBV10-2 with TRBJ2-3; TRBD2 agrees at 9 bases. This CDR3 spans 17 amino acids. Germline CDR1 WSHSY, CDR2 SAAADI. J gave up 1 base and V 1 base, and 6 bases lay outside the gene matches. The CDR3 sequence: CASSELISGSGTDTQYF. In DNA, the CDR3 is TGCGCCAGCAGTGAGTTGATTAGCGGGAGTGGCACAGATACGCAGTATTTT.

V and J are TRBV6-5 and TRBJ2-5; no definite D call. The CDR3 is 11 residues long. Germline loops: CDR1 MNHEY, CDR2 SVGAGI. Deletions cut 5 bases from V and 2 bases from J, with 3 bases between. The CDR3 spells CASSQQETQYF. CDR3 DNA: TGTGCCAGCAGTCAACAAGAGACCCAGTACTTC.

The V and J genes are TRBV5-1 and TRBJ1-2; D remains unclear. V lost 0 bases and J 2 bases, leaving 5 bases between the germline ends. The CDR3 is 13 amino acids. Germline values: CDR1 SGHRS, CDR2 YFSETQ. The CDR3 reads CASSLGLNYGYTF. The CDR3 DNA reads TGCGCCAGCAGCTTGGGACTGAACTATGGCTACACCTTC.